Listed below are T cell receptor beta chains from one sample, sequenced in a study of metastatic and nonmetastatic thyroid tumors. TCRdb ran MiXCR on the PCR reads. The table shows 15,000 to 20,000 clones, with around 30% occurring only once. The sequenced sample was tumor tissue. The receptors stem from a female donor with papillary thyroid cancer or a benign thyroid nodule (not recorded which). Some clones in this sample may be carry-over from other donors' samples. CDR3s include the opening cysteine and the closing phenylalanine or tryptophan. Fields, in order: CDR3 length, J gene, V gene, clone size, CDR3 protein. For some rows the clone size is stated as once, few or many, or as a class when expanded; others skip it.

17	TRBJ2-1	TRBV5-1	.	CASSPMRTTGEGDEQFF
18	TRBJ2-1	TRBV11-2	.	CASSLFLANRGSYNEQFF
12	TRBJ1-1	TRBV2	.	CASSEGNTEAFF
12	TRBJ1-2	TRBV6-9	few	CASSYQPYGYTF
15	TRBJ2-2	TRBV19	.	CASIRAGDRTGELFF
16	TRBJ1-2	TRBV4-3	.	CASSQEVLRQAYGYTF
15	TRBJ2-5	TRBV3-1	.	CASSQHPSDQETQYF
17	TRBJ2-7	TRBV4-3	.	CASSLTMPRDRSYDQYF
13	TRBJ2-2	TRBV6-1	medium-sized	CARGAADTGELFF
13	TRBJ2-5	TRBV18	many	CASSNQGGETQYF
18	TRBJ2-1	TRBV20-1	many	CSANQEDRGLSAYNEQFF
14	TRBJ2-2	TRBV6-4	many	CASSDSDTTGELFF
16	TRBJ2-3	TRBV9	.	CASSVAGGESTDTQYF
15	TRBJ1-5	TRBV28	.	CASSLWGGGNQPQHF
15	TRBJ2-3	TRBV6-2/TRBV6-3	.	CASSYSRGGTDTQYF
14	TRBJ2-7	TRBV19	.	CASSILGGSYEQYF
16	TRBJ2-2	TRBV15	.	CATSRCGGENTGELFF
15	TRBJ2-3	TRBV6-5	.	CASSLGLANTDTQYF
17	TRBJ2-3	TRBV6-1	few	CASSEGVAREIVDTQYF
12	TRBJ2-1	TRBV6-1	many	CASSIGEGAQFF
15	TRBJ2-1	TRBV6-1	.	CASSTGLASYNEQFF
16	TRBJ2-3	TRBV18	many	CASSPIAGGVTDTQYF
13	TRBJ2-7	TRBV20-1	.	CSAKGAGALEQYF
15	TRBJ1-4	TRBV4-3	many	CASSQETGLNEKLFF
11	TRBJ1-1	TRBV19	medium-sized	CASSINREAFF
14	TRBJ2-2	TRBV5-1	many	CASSPRVSTGELFF
16	TRBJ1-1	TRBV14	many	CASSQDLGQMNTEAFF
13	TRBJ2-7	TRBV5-1	.	CASSVDRVIEQYF
14	TRBJ1-2	TRBV20-1	.	CSASPLEYSGGYTF
18	TRBJ2-1	TRBV15	.	CATSRSLVTGTGSNEQFF
14	TRBJ1-1	TRBV10-3	.	CAISPGGVNTEAFF
13	TRBJ1-2	TRBV6-1	.	CASRTQGYYGYTF